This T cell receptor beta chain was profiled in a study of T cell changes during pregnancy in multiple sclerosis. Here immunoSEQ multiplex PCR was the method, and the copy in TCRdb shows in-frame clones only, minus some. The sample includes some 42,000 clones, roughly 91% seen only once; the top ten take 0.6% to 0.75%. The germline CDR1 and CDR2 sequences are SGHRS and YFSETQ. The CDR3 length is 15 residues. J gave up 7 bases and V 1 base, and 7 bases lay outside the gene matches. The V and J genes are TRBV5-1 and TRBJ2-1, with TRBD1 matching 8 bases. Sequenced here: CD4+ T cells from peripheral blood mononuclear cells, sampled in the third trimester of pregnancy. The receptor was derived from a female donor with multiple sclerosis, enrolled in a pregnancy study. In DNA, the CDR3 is TGCGCCAGCAGCTTGAACCTCCAGGGGGCGAATGAGCAGTTCTTC. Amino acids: CASSLNLQGANEQFF.